Sequencing of this TCR beta chain was carried out in a study of T-cell reconstitution after alpha-beta-depleted transplantation in children. Unique molecular identifiers were incorporated when the TCRbeta library was constructed. TCRdb reprocessed the PCR reads with MiXCR, giving one entry per CDR3 protein. The table lists tens of thousands of distinct CDR3 sequences, 5% to 7% of them singletons. Findings and caveats of the study: From newly produced T cells came most of the T-cell counts and diversity one year after transplant. Expanded graft clones numbering several hundred reportedly gave rise to alpha-beta T cells about two months after transplant. Certain patients had high TCRbeta diversity at day 60, and it came from recipient T cells and thymic progenitors that survived.

There are many counts of this clonotype. Antigen specificity is unknown. This receptor was identified in a child younger than two who had a stem cell transplant for acute myeloid leukemia, so the T cells may come from the graft donor. Specimen: peripheral blood, collected 60 days after TCRalphabeta/CD19-depleted stem cell transplant.

CDR3 residues: CASSTGTGGYEQYF. The CDR3 region has the DNA TGTGCCAGCAGTACCGGGACAGGGGGCTACGAGCAGTACTTC. The rearrangement joins TRBV5-6 to TRBJ2-7; 11 bases map to TRBD1. The CDR3 covers 14 residues. The junction had 4 bases not matched to a gene; V was cut back by 5 bases and J by 3 bases. Germline values: CDR1 SGHDT, CDR2 YYEEEE.